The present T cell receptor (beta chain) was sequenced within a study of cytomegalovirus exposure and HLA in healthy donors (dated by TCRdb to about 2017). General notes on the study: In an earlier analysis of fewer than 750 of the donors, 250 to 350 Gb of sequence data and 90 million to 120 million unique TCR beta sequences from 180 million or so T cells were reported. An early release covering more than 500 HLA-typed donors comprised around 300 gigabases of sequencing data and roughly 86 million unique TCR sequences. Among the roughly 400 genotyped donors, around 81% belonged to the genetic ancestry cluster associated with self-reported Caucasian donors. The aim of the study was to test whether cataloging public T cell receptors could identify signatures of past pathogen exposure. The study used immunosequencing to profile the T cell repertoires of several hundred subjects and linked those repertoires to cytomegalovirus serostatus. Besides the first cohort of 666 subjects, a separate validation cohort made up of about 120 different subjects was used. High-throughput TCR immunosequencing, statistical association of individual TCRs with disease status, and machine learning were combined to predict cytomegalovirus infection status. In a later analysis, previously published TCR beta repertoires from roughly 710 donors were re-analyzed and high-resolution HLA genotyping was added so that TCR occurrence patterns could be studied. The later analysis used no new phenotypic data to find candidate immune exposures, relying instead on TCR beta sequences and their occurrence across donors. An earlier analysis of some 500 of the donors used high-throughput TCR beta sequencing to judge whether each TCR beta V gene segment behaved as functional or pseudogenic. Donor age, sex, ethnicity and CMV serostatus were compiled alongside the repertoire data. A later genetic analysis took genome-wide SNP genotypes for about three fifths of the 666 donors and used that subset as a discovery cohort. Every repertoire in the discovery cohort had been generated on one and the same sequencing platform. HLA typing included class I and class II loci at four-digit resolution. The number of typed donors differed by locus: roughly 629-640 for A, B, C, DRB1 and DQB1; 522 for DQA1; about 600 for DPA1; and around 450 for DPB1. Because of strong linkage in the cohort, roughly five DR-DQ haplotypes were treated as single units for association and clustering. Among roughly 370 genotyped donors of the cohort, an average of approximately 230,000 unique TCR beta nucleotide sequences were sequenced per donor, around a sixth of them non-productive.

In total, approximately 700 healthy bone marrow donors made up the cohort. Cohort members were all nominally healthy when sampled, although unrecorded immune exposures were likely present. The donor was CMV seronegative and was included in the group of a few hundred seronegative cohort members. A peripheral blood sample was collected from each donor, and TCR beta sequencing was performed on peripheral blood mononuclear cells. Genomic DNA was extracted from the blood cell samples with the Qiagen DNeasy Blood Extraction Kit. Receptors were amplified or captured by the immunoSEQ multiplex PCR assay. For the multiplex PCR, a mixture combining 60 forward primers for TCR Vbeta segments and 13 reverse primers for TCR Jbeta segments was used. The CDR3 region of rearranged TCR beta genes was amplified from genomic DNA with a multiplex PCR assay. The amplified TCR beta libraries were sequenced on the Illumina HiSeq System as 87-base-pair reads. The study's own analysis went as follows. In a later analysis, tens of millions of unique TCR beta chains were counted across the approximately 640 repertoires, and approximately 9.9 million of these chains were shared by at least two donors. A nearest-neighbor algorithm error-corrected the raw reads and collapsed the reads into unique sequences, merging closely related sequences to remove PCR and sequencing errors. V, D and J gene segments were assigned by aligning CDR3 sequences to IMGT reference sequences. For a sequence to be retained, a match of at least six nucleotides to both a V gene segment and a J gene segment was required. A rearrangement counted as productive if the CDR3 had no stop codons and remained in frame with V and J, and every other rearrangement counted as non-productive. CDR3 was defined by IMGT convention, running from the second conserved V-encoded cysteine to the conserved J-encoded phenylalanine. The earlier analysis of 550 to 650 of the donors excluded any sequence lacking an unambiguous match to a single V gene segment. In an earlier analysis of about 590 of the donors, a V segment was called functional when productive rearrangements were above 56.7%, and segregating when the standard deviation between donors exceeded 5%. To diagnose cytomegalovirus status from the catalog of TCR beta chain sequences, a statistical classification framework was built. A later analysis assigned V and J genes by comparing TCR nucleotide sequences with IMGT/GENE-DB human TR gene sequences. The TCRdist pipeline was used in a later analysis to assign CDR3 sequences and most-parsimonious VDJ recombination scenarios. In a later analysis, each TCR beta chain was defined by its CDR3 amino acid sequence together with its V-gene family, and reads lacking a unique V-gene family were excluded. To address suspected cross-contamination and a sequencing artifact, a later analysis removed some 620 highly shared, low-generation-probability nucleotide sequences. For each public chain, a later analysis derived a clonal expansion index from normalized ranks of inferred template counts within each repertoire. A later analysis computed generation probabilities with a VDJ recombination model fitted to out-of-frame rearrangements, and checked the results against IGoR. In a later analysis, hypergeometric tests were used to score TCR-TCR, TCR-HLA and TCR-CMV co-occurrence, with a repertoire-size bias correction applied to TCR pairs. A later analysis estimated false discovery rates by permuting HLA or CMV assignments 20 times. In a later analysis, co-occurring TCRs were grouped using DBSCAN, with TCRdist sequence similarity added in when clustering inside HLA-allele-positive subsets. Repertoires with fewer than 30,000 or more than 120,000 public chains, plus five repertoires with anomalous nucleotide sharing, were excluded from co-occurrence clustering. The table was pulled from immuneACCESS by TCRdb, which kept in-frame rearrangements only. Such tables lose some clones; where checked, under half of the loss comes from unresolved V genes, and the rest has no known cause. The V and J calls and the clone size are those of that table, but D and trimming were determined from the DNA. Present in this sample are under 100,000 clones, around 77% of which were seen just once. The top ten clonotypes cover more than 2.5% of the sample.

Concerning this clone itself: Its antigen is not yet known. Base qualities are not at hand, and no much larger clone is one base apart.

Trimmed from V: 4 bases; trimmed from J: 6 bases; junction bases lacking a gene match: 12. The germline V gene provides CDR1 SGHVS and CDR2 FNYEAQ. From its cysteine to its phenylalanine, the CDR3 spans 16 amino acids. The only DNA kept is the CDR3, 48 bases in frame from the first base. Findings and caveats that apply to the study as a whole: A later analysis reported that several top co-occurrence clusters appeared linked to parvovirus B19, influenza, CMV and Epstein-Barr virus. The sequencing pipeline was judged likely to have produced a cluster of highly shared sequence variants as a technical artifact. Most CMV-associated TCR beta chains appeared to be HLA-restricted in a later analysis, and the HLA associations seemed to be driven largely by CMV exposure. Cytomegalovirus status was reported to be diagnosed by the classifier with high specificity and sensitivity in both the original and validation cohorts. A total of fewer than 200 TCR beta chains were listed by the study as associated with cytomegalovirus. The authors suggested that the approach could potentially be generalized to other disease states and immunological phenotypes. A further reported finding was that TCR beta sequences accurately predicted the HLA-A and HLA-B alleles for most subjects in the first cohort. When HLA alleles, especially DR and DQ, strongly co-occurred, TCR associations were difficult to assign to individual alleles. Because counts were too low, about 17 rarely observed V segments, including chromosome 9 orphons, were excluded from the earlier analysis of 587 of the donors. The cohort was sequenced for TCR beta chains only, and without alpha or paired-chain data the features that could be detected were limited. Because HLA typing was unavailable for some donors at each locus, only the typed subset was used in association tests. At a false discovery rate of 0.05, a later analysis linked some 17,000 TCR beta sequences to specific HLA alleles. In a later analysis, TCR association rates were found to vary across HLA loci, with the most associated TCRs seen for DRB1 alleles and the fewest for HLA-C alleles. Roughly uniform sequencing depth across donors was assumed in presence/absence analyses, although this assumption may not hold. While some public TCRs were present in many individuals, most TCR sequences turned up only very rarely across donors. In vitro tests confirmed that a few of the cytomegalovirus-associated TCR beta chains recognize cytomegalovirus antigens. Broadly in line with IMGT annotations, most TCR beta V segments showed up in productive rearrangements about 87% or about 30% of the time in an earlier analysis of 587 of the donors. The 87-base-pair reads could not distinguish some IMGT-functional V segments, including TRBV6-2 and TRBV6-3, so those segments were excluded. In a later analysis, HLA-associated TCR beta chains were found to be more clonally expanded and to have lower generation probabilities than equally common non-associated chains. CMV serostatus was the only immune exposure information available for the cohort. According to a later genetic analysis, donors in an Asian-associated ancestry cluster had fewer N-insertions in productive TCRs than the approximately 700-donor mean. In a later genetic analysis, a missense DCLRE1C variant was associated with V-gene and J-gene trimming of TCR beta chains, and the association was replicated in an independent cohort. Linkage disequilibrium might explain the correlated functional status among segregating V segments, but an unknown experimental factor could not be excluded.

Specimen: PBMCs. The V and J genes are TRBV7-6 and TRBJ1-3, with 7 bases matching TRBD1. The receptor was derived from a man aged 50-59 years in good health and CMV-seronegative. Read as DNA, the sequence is TGTGCCAGCAGCTCCCCGACAGGGACCATAGTAAACACCATATATTTT. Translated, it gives CASSSPTGTIVNTIYF.